This passage covers 3 T cell receptor beta chains from one sample sequenced in a study of identical twins (dated by TCRdb to the mid-2010s). Library preparation was by 5' RACE. TCRdb records Illumina HiSeq 2000 as the sequencer. The public reads were reanalyzed by TCRdb: fastp trimming at Q25, MiXCR alignment, in-frame beta chains only. Each entry is one CDR3 protein sequence, shown with its most common DNA and genes. The sample table holds 500,000 or so distinct CDR3 sequences, of which roughly an eighth were seen once. In total, the top ten clones hold more than 0.8% of the sample. In addition, the sample was reused for a study of yellow fever vaccine responses in identical twins.

Sequencing was performed on CD4+ T cells sorted from blood. The receptors derive from a woman under 30 in good health.

The rearrangement links TRBV5-5 to TRBJ2-1; 8 bases are a match to TRBD1. Germline assignment: CDR1 SGHKS and CDR2 YYEKEE (reference sequence). The CDR3 has 15 amino acids. Trimming took 4 bases from V and 1 from J; bases not matched to a gene: 4. In nucleotides, the CDR3 is TGTGCCAGCAGCATCGGACAGGGTTCCTACAATGAGCAGTTCTTC. Amino acid sequence: CASSIGQGSYNEQFF. Drawing the rest from reference TRBV5-5 and TRBJ2-1, the complete variable domain is DAGVTQSPTHLIKTRGQQVTLRCSPISGHKSVSWYQQVLGQGPQFIFQYYEKEERGRGNFPDRFSARQFPNYSSELNVNALLLGDSALYLCASSIGQGSYNEQFFGPGTRLTVL.

This clonotype came up a few times. The rearrangement uses TRBV6-1 and TRBJ2-7; tentative D call: TRBD1 (5 bases). CDR1 and CDR2 from the germline V gene are MNHNS and SASEGT. This CDR3 region has 15 residues. The ends were cut back, 2 bases at V and 3 bases at J, with 14 bases in the middle. CDR3: CASSELQGLLYEQYF. CDR3 nucleotides: TGTGCCAGCAGTGAATTGCAGGGATTGCTCTACGAGCAGTACTTC.

The table lists this clonotype with a few counts. The J gene is TRBJ2-5, the V gene TRBV20-1; possibly TRBD2 for D (6 bases). Germline-derived CDR1 and CDR2 are DFQATT and SNEGSKA (reference sequence). Deletions cut 8 bases from V and 5 bases from J, with 12 bases between. The CDR3 loop spans 11 amino acids. In DNA, the CDR3 is TGCAGTCTGCCTAGCGCTGAGACCCAGTACTTC. It is translated as CSLPSAETQYF.